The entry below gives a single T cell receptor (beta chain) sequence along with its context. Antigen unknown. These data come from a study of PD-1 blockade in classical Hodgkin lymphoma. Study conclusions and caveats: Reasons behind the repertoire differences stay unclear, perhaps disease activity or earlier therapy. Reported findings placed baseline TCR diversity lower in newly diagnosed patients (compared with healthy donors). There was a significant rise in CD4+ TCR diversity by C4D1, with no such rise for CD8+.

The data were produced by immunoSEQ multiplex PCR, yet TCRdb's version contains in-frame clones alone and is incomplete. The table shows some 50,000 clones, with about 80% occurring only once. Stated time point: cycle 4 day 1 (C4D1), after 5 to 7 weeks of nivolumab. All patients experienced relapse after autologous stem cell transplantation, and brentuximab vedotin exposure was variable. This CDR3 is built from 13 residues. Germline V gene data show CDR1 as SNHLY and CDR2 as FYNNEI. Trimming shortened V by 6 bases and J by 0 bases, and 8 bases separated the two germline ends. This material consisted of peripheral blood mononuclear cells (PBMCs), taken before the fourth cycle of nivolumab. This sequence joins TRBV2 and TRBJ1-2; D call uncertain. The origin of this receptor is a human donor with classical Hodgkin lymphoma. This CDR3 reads CASRAYSNYGYTF. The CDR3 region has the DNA TGTGCCAGCAGGGCATATTCTAACTATGGCTACACCTTC.